The rows below give T cell receptor beta chains drawn from one sample of a study of control samples from healthy donors and cancer patients. Method: immunoSEQ multiplex PCR; TCRdb's copy keeps in-frame clones and lacks some. The sample has about 160,000 clones, nearly 96% seen once. Specimen: blood. The receptors derive from a woman aged 25 to 39 in good health. The CDR3 runs from the conserved cysteine through the conserved F or W. A D gene is named only where the DNA matches it firmly. Expanded clones are given a class, and other clones once, few, many or no size at all.

d_gene	v_gene	abundance	j_gene	CDR3nt	CDR3aa
NA	TRBV18	NA	TRBJ2-6	TGTGCCAGCTCACTTTGGACCTCTGGGGCCAACGTCCTGACTTTC	CASSLWTSGANVLTF
NA	TRBV9	NA	TRBJ1-5	TGTGCCAGCAGCGTAGAAGGGGGAGGCAATCAGCCCCAGCATTTT	CASSVEGGGNQPQHF
NA	TRBV2	NA	TRBJ2-5	TGTGCCAGCAGCCGGAACCTTGTGGAGACCCAGTACTTC	CASSRNLVETQYF
TRBD1	TRBV28	NA	TRBJ1-2	TGTGCCAGCAGTTTGCTCCACGACAGGGCGGGCGGCTACACCTTC	CASSLLHDRAGGYTF
NA	TRBV28	once	TRBJ2-2	TGTGCCAGCAGTTTGGACCGCCAGGGGGGAACCGGGGAGCTGTTTTTT	CASSLDRQGGTGELFF
NA	TRBV5-5	NA	TRBJ1-4	TGTGCCAGCAGCTTTTTATCAGCACCAAGGGATGAAAAACTGTTTTTT	CASSFLSAPRDEKLFF
NA	TRBV12-3/TRBV12-4	once	TRBJ2-7	TGTGCCAGCAGTTTAGGGGGACTCAACGAGCAGTACTTC	CASSLGGLNEQYF
NA	TRBV4-2	NA	TRBJ1-3	TGTGCCAGCAGCCAAGAAAGGACACAGGGAAACACCATATATTTT	CASSQERTQGNTIYF
NA	TRBV18	NA	TRBJ1-1	TGTGCCAGCTCACCACCGAACGGAAAGAACACTGAAGCTTTCTTT	CASSPPNGKNTEAFF
NA	TRBV28	once	TRBJ1-2	TGTGCCAGCAGTCCTCCCGGGGGAATTAACTATGGCTACACCTTC	CASSPPGGINYGYTF
NA	TRBV12-1	NA	TRBJ1-1	TGTGCCAGCAGCTGGGGGGTCGACTTAGGTGAAGCTTTCTTT	CASSWGVDLGEAFF
TRBD1	TRBV18	NA	TRBJ1-2	TGTGCCAGCTCACCCTCAACCGGGACAGGTTATGGCTACACCTTC	CASSPSTGTGYGYTF
NA	TRBV18	NA	TRBJ1-3	TGTGCCAGCTCACCATCACCCGCTGGAAACACCATATATTTT	CASSPSPAGNTIYF
NA	TRBV3-1/TRBV3-2	NA	TRBJ1-6	TGTGCCAGCAGCCAATTTAGACCAGGCCCTCCACCCCTCCACTTT	CASSQFRPGPPPLHF
TRBD2	TRBV27	NA	TRBJ2-1	TGTGCCAGCAGAAATGACGGGAGGGCCACTTACAATGAGCAGTTCTTC	CASRNDGRATYNEQFF
NA	TRBV7-8	NA	TRBJ2-2	TGTGCCAGCAGCCCAAGGAGGGTGAGGACCGGGGAGCTGTTTTTT	CASSPRRVRTGELFF
TRBD2	TRBV28	NA	TRBJ2-1	TGTGCCAGCAGGCTAGCGGGAGGATACGGGCAGTTCTTC	CASRLAGGYGQFF
TRBD2	TRBV10-3	NA	TRBJ2-3	TGTGCCATCAGTGAGACGATAGCGGGAGGGCGAGGAGATACGCAGTATTTT	CAISETIAGGRGDTQYF
TRBD2	TRBV24-1	NA	TRBJ2-7	TGTGCCACCAGCCCATCCGGGGGGGGGACCTACGAGCAGTACTTC	CATSPSGGGTYEQYF
NA	TRBV6-1	once	TRBJ1-5	TGTGCCAGCAGTGAGGGGGTTAATCAGCCCCAGCATTTT	CASSEGVNQPQHF
TRBD2	TRBV19	NA	TRBJ2-3	TGTGCCAGTAGTGCCGGGACTAGCGGGGCCCCTACCACAGATACGCAGTATTTT	CASSAGTSGAPTTDTQYF
NA	TRBV5-5	NA	TRBJ1-5	TGTGCCAGCAGCTTGACAGGTAATAGCAATCAGCCCCAGCATTTT	CASSLTGNSNQPQHF
TRBD2	TRBV9	NA	TRBJ2-7	TGTGCCAGCAGCAGAGCGGGGAGCTCCTACGAGCAGTACTTC	CASSRAGSSYEQYF
NA	TRBV10-3	NA	TRBJ2-2	TGTGCCATCAGTGATAGGAGTGGCACCGGGGAGCTGTTTTTT	CAISDRSGTGELFF
TRBD2	TRBV13	once	TRBJ2-5	TGTGCCAGCAGCTCGGGGGGAGCTGGAGAGACCCAGTACTTC	CASSSGGAGETQYF
NA	TRBV4-1	NA	TRBJ1-2	TGCGCCAGCAGCCAAGGCCCCCTGGACGGCTTATCATTCTACACCTTC	CASSQGPLDGLSFYTF
NA	TRBV5-8	NA	TRBJ2-7	TGTGCCAGCAGCTTGGCCCTCGACAGTATCTCCTACGAGCAGTACTTC	CASSLALDSISYEQYF
NA	TRBV28	NA	TRBJ2-5	TGTGCCAGCAGCTTCTGGGAGACCCAGTACTTC	CASSFWETQYF
TRBD2	TRBV29-1	NA	TRBJ2-1	TGCAGCGTGCCAGGGCCTAGCGGGAGTCCTAATGAGCAGTTCTTC	CSVPGPSGSPNEQFF
TRBD1	TRBV12-5	NA	TRBJ2-3	TGTGCTAGTGGCTTGGTGACCGGCACAGGGGGCGACGCAGATACGCAGTATTTT	CASGLVTGTGGDADTQYF
NA	TRBV5-4	NA	TRBJ1-1	TGTGCCAGCAGCCTCAGTATTCGGATGAACACTGAAGCTTTCTTT	CASSLSIRMNTEAFF
NA	TRBV10-3	NA	TRBJ2-2	TGTGCCATCAGCGCAGTTGAACCCGGGGAGCTGTTTTTT	CAISAVEPGELFF
NA	TRBV30	NA	TRBJ1-6	TGTGCCTGGGACACAAAGGGGTCTAATTCACCCCTCCACTTT	CAWDTKGSNSPLHF
NA	TRBV12-3/TRBV12-4	NA	TRBJ2-1	TGTGCCAGCAGTTTCCAGCCCTACAATGAGCAGTTCTTC	CASSFQPYNEQFF
TRBD1	TRBV18	NA	TRBJ2-5	TGTGCCAGCTCGTCCACAGGGGCAAGGGGGGAGACCCAGTACTTC	CASSSTGARGETQYF
TRBD1	TRBV6-5	NA	TRBJ2-5	TGTGCCAGCAGTTACACGACAGGGCCGGAGACCCAGTACTTC	CASSYTTGPETQYF
NA	TRBV27	NA	TRBJ2-2	TGTGCCAGCAGTTTACAAGCCTGGATAGCCGGGGAGCTGTTTTTT	CASSLQAWIAGELFF
NA	TRBV6-5	NA	TRBJ2-2	TGTGCCAGCAGACAGGGTTTCACCGGGGAGCTGTTTTTT	CASRQGFTGELFF
TRBD2	TRBV10-2	NA	TRBJ2-1	TGCGCCAGTCAACTAGCGGGAGGGGGAAATGAGCAGTTCTTC	CASQLAGGGNEQFF
NA	TRBV9	NA	TRBJ1-3	TGTGCCAGCTCCATCTCTGGAAACACCATATATTTT	CASSISGNTIYF
TRBD1	TRBV4-2	once	TRBJ1-4	TGTGCCAGCAGCCAATATTGGTCCGGGTCACGGACAGGTGAAAAACTGTTTTTT	CASSQYWSGSRTGEKLFF
NA	TRBV5-1	NA	TRBJ2-3	TGCGCCAGCAGCTACGCCTCGGACAGCCTAAATACAGATACGCAGTATTTT	CASSYASDSLNTDTQYF
NA	TRBV25-1	NA	TRBJ1-2	TGTGCCAGCAGTGAATCCCATACCGGTGGTGGCTACACCTTC	CASSESHTGGGYTF
NA	TRBV10-3	NA	TRBJ1-5	TGTGCCATCAGTGAGTTAGGGGGTGGCAATCAGCCCCAGCATTTT	CAISELGGGNQPQHF
NA	TRBV23-1	NA	TRBJ2-5	TGCGCCAGTGGGGAGACCCAGTACTTC	CASGETQYF
NA	TRBV4-1	NA	TRBJ2-7	TGCGCCAGCAGCCAGCGGACCCTTCAGGAGTCCTACGAGCAGTACTTC	CASSQRTLQESYEQYF
NA	TRBV7-3	NA	TRBJ2-1	TGTGCCAGCAGCTTAAGTTCGGTTACCAACAATGAGCAGTTCTTC	CASSLSSVTNNEQFF
NA	TRBV9	NA	TRBJ2-1	TGTGCCAGCAGCGTCCGGGTAAAGTTAAATTCCTACAATGAGCAGTTCTTC	CASSVRVKLNSYNEQFF
TRBD2	TRBV27	NA	TRBJ2-5	TGTGCCAGCAGTTTACTAGCGGGTGGGAGGGAGACCCAGTACTTC	CASSLLAGGRETQYF
NA	TRBV19	NA	TRBJ1-4	TGTGCCAGTAGTGACCCGACTGAAAAACTGTTTTTT	CASSDPTEKLFF
NA	TRBV3-1/TRBV3-2	NA	TRBJ1-4	TGTGCCAGCAGCCCCCGAAGAGAAAAACTGTTTTTT	CASSPRREKLFF
NA	TRBV28	once	TRBJ1-2	TGTGCCAGCAGTTTGGGGTTCGTTAGTGGCTACACCTTC	CASSLGFVSGYTF
TRBD2	TRBV4-2	once	TRBJ2-3	TGTGCCAGCAGCCCTGGACTAGCGGGAGGACCCAGCACAGATACGCAGTATTTT	CASSPGLAGGPSTDTQYF
NA	TRBV2	NA	TRBJ1-4	TGTGCCAGCAAGGGTGGTAGGGAAAAACTGTTTTTT	CASKGGREKLFF
TRBD2	TRBV24-1	NA	TRBJ2-3	TGTGCCACCAGTGATACGACCGGGACTAGCGGCACAGATACGCAGTATTTT	CATSDTTGTSGTDTQYF